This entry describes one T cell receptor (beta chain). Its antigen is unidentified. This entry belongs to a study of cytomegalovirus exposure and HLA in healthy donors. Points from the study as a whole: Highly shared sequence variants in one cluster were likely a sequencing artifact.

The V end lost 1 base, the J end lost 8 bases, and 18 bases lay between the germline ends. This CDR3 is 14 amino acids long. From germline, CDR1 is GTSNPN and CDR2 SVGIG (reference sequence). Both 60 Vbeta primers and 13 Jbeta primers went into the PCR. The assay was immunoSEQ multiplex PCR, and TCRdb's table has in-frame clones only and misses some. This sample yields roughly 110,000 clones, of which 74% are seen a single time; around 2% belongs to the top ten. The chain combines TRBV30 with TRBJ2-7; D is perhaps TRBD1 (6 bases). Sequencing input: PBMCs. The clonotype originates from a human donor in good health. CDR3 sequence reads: CAWSASLQGGKQYF. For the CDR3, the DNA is TGTGCCTGGAGTGCTTCCTTACAGGGCGGCAAGCAGTACTTC.